The rows below give T cell receptor beta chains drawn from one sample of a study of CD8+CD57+ T cells in acquired aplastic anemia. MiXCR, applied by TCRdb to the reads, yields one record per CDR3 protein. The table has around 290,000 distinct CDR3 sequences, roughly 61% seen once. Sequenced: sorted CD4+, CD8+, or CD8+CD57+ T cells (not recorded which) from PBMCs. The receptors come from a human donor with aplastic anemia. The CDR3 runs from the conserved cysteine through the conserved F or W. The D gene is left open where the match is weak. Clone size is shown for a subset of rows, as once, few, many or a class of expanded clone.

clone size	V gene	D gene	J gene	CDR3 protein	CDR3 DNA
-	TRBV7-9	TRBD1	TRBJ2-5	CASSLGTMTGGETQYF	TGTGCCAGCAGCTTGGGGACAATGACAGGGGGAGAGACCCAGTACTTC
many	TRBV12-3/TRBV12-4	TRBD2	TRBJ2-7	CASSISGGGYEQYF	TGTGCCAGCAGTATCTCGGGAGGGGGCTACGAGCAGTACTTC
-	TRBV29-1	-	TRBJ1-2	CSVEISDGYTF	TGCAGCGTTGAAATCAGTGATGGCTACACCTTC
many	TRBV9	-	TRBJ2-4	CASSPGTIQYF	TGTGCCAGCAGCCCCGGGACTATTCAGTACTTC
-	TRBV29-1	-	TRBJ2-3	CSVGSTDTQYF	TGCAGCGTTGGTAGCACAGATACGCAGTATTTT
-	TRBV2	-	TRBJ2-7	CASSEMASPEQYF	TGTGCCAGCAGTGAAATGGCAAGCCCTGAGCAGTACTTC
-	TRBV7-8	-	TRBJ2-7	CASSSPMGEQYF	TGTGCCAGCAGCTCCCCAATGGGCGAGCAGTACTTC
-	TRBV10-3	TRBD1	TRBJ2-5	CAISLGQGETQYF	TGTGCCATCAGCTTGGGACAGGGGGAGACCCAGTACTTC
many	TRBV12-3/TRBV12-4	-	TRBJ2-5	CASSLNGDPKETQYF	TGTGCCAGCAGTTTAAATGGCGACCCAAAAGAGACCCAGTACTTC
many	TRBV4-1	TRBD1	TRBJ1-4	CASSQGQGGTEKLFF	TGCGCCAGCAGCCAAGGGCAGGGGGGGACTGAAAAACTGTTTTTT
-	TRBV20-1	-	TRBJ2-5	CSATPGASKETQYF	TGCAGTGCCACACCAGGGGCCAGTAAAGAGACCCAGTACTTC
once	TRBV25-1	-	TRBJ1-4	CASSMRGGNEKLFF	TGTGCCAGCAGCATGAGGGGAGGAAATGAAAAACTGTTTTTT
-	TRBV6-5	TRBD2	TRBJ2-5	CASSPSSVAGTQYF	TGTGCCAGCAGCCCCTCCTCGGTAGCGGGGACCCAGTACTTC
-	TRBV10-3	-	TRBJ1-2	CAISVGRLFGGGYTF	TGTGCCATCAGCGTAGGGCGGCTCTTCGGGGGTGGCTACACCTTC
few	TRBV7-8	-	TRBJ2-7	CASSAGSYEQYF	TGTGCCAGCAGCGCCGGGAGTTACGAGCAGTACTTC
-	TRBV19	-	TRBJ2-7	CASIGVDAYEQYF	TGTGCCAGTATCGGCGTCGATGCCTACGAGCAGTACTTC
-	TRBV7-8	TRBD2	TRBJ2-7	CASSFRRGVTGYEQYF	TGTGCCAGCAGCTTTCGGCGGGGGGTCACCGGCTACGAGCAGTACTTC
-	TRBV11-1	-	TRBJ2-2	CASNPRPYSGELFF	TGTGCCAGCAACCCCCGACCCTATTCCGGGGAGCTGTTTTTT
many	TRBV5-6	TRBD1	TRBJ1-6	CASSSSGQGDNSPLHF	TGTGCCAGCAGCTCCTCAGGACAGGGAGATAATTCACCCCTCCACTTT
many	TRBV25-1	-	TRBJ2-7	CASSQGFSYEQYF	TGTGCCAGCAGTCAGGGTTTTTCCTACGAGCAGTACTTC
many	TRBV30	-	TRBJ1-1	CAWRGKGNTEAFF	TGTGCCTGGAGAGGGAAGGGGAACACTGAAGCTTTCTTT
-	TRBV7-8	-	TRBJ2-7	CASSLAVQLYEQYF	TGTGCCAGCAGCTTGGCCGTTCAGCTCTACGAGCAGTACTTC
-	TRBV24-1	-	TRBJ2-5	CATSDSGTGETQYF	TGTGCCACCAGTGATTCCGGGACTGGAGAGACCCAGTACTTC
-	TRBV15	TRBD2	TRBJ2-4	CATGRDTPSGNNEQYF	TGTGCCACCGGCAGAGATACGCCTAGCGGGAACAATGAGCAGTACTTC
few	TRBV7-9	TRBD2	TRBJ2-1	CASSRPYAGVHNEQFF	TGTGCCAGCAGCCGCCCATACGCGGGGGTTCACAATGAGCAGTTCTTC
-	TRBV24-1	-	TRBJ2-1	CATSDPSMEGYNEQFF	TGTGCCACCAGTGACCCCAGCATGGAGGGATACAATGAGCAGTTCTTC
-	TRBV20-1	-	TRBJ2-5	CSASRQETQYF	TGCAGTGCTAGTAGACAAGAGACCCAGTACTTC
-	TRBV6-5	TRBD1	TRBJ1-1	CASSYSNRGLEAFF	TGTGCCAGCAGTTACTCGAACAGGGGGCTTGAAGCTTTCTTT
many	TRBV5-4	TRBD2	TRBJ2-3	CASSLNSGVADTQYF	TGTGCCAGCAGCTTAAATAGCGGGGTGGCAGATACGCAGTATTTT
-	TRBV2	-	TRBJ2-7	CASLDRPSSYEQYF	TGTGCCAGCCTAGACCGCCCGAGCTCCTACGAGCAGTACTTC
many	TRBV20-1	-	TRBJ2-2	CSARVTGANTGELFF	TGCAGTGCTAGAGTGACGGGGGCGAACACCGGGGAGCTGTTTTTT
-	TRBV5-1	-	TRBJ1-2	CASSLNQGTYGYTF	TGCGCCAGCAGCTTGAACCAGGGGACCTATGGCTACACCTTC
-	TRBV20-1	TRBD1	TRBJ1-3	CSGGTGEIPRSGNTIYF	TGCAGTGGTGGGACAGGGGAAATCCCTCGCTCTGGAAACACCATATATTTT
once	TRBV9	-	TRBJ2-3	CASSVAAGSTDTQYF	TGTGCCAGCAGCGTAGCGGCAGGGAGCACAGATACGCAGTATTTT
-	TRBV2	TRBD1	TRBJ1-2	CASRGQASNYGYTF	TGTGCCAGCAGAGGACAGGCCTCGAACTATGGCTACACCTTC
many	TRBV12-3/TRBV12-4	TRBD1	TRBJ1-2	CASSLDRGVEGYTF	TGTGCCAGCAGTTTAGACAGGGGTGTGGAAGGCTACACCTTC
-	TRBV2	-	TRBJ1-2	CASSEQGYNYGYTF	TGTGCCAGCAGTGAACAGGGGTATAACTATGGCTACACCTTC
-	TRBV10-3	-	TRBJ1-3	CAIKAVTGNTIYF	TGTGCCATCAAGGCAGTCACTGGAAACACCATATATTTT
-	TRBV7-2	-	TRBJ2-3	CASTQGSIVGTQYF	TGTGCCAGCACCCAGGGAAGCATCGTAGGTACGCAGTATTTT
many	TRBV3-1	TRBD2	TRBJ2-7	CASSQLAGYYEQYF	TGTGCCAGCAGCCAATTAGCGGGGTACTACGAGCAGTACTTC
-	TRBV7-2	TRBD1	TRBJ1-2	CASSLVGRGLNYGYTF	TGTGCCAGCAGCTTAGTGGGCAGGGGGCTTAACTATGGCTACACCTTC
many	TRBV2	-	TRBJ1-2	CASGRGSHGYTF	TGTGCCAGCGGACGGGGGTCACATGGCTACACCTTC
-	TRBV18	-	TRBJ2-3	CASSGQDIADTQYF	TGTGCCAGCTCAGGTCAGGATATTGCAGATACGCAGTATTTT
many	TRBV6-5	TRBD2	TRBJ2-5	CASSWTSGQETQYF	TGTGCCAGCAGTTGGACTAGCGGCCAAGAGACCCAGTACTTC
-	TRBV20-1	-	TRBJ2-7	CSAKGLQGVDEQYF	TGCAGTGCTAAGGGGCTCCAGGGAGTGGACGAGCAGTACTTC
-	TRBV20-1	-	TRBJ2-3	CSARQSGQNTDTQYF	TGCAGTGCCCGACAAAGCGGACAAAACACAGATACGCAGTATTTT
-	TRBV7-2	TRBD1	TRBJ2-7	CASSKEGTGREQYF	TGTGCCAGCAGCAAAGAGGGGACAGGGAGGGAGCAGTACTTC
few	TRBV7-9	TRBD1	TRBJ2-7	CASNPQGDYEQYF	TGTGCCAGCAACCCCCAGGGGGACTACGAGCAGTACTTC
-	TRBV24-1	TRBD1	TRBJ1-1	CATRSSPPVTGGRTEAFF	TGTGCCACCAGGAGTTCCCCCCCTGTGACAGGGGGTCGAACTGAAGCTTTCTTT